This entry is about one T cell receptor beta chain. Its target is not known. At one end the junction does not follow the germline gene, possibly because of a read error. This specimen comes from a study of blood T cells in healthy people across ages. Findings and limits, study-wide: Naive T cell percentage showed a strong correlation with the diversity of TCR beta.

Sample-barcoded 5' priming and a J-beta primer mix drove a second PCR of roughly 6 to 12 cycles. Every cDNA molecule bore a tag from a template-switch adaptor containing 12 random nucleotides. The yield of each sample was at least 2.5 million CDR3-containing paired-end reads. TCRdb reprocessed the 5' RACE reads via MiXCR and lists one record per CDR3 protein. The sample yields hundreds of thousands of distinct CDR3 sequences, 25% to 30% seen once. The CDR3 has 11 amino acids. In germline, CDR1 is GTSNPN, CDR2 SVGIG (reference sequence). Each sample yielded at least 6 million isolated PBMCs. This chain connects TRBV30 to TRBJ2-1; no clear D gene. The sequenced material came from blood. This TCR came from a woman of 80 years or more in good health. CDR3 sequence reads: CAWGVRDEQFF. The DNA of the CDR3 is TGTGCCTGGGGTGTTAGGGATGAGCAGTTCTTC.